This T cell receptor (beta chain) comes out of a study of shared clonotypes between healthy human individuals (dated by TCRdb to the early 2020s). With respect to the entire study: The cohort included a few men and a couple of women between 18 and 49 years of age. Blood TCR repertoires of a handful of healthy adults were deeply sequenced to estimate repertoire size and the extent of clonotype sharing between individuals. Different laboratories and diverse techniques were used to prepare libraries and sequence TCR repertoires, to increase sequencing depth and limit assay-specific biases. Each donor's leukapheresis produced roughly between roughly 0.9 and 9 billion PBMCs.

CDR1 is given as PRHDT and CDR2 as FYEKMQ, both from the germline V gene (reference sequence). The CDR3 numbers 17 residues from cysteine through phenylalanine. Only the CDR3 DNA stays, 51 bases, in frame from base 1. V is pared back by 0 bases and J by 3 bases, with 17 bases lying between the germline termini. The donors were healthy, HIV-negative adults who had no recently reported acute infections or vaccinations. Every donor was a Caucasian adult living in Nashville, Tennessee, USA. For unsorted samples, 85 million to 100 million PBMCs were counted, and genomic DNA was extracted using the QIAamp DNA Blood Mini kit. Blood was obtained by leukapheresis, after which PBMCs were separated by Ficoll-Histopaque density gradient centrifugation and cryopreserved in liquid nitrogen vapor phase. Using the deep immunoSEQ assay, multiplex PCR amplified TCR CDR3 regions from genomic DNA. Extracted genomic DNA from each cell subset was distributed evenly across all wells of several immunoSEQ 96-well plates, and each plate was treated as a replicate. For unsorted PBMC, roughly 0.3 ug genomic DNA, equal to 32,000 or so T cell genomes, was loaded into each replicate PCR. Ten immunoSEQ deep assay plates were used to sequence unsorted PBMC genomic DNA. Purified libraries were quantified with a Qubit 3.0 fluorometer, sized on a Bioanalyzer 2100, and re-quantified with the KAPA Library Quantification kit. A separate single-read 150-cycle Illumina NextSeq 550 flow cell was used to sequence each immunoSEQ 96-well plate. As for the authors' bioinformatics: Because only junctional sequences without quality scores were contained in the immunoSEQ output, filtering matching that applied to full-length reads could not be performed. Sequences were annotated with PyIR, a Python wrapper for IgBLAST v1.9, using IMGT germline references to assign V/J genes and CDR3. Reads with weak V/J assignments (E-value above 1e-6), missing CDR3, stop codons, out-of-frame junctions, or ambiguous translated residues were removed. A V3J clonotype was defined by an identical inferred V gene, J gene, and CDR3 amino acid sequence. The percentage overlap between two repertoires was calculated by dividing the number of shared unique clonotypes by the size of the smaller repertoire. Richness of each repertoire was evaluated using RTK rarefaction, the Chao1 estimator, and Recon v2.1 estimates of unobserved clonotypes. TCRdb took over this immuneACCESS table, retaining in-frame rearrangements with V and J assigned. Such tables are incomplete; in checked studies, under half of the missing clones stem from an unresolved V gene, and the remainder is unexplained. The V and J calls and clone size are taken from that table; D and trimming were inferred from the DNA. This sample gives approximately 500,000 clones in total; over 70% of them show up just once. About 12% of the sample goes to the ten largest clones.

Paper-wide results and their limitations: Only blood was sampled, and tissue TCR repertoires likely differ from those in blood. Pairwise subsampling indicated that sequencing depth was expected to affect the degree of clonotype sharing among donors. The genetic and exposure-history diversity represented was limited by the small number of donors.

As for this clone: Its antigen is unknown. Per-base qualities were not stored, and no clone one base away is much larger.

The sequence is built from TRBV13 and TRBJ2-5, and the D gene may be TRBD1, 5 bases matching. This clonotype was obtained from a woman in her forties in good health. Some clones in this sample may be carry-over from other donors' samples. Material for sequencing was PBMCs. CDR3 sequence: CASSLGLARIGEETQYF. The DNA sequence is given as TGTGCCAGCAGCTTAGGCCTCGCACGGATAGGGGAAGAGACCCAGTACTTC.